This TCR beta chain was profiled in a study of sequential checkpoint blockade in melanoma. Study information: Some 90 pretreatment tumor DNA samples were TCRβ immunosequenced. Matched biopsies came pretreatment and at week 13 for twenty-two patients.

Clones were read by immunoSEQ multiplex PCR, and TCRdb kept only the in-frame ones, dropping some. The sample shows 1,500 to 2,500 clones, about 19% of them seen only once. As for treatment: randomized to nivolumab then ipilimumab (arm A) or the reverse (arm B). Patients had received no earlier DNA-damaging chemotherapy. The receptor was derived from a human donor with melanoma. The specimen comprised tumor tissue (inferred from file names), sampled from a patient given nivolumab and ipilimumab in sequence.

The CDR3 region is CASSLAPGQTPYGYTF. The CDR3, as DNA: TGCGCCAGCAGCTTGGCCCCGGGACAGACACCCTATGGCTACACCTTC. The chain recombines TRBV5-1 with TRBJ1-2, with 7 bases matching TRBD1. The junction had 9 bases not matched to a gene; V was cut back by 0 bases and J by 4 bases. CDR3 size: 16 residues. Germline CDR1 is SGHRS and CDR2 is YFSETQ.